One and the same sample provided the 7 T cell receptor beta chains below, sequenced in a study of T cells after posttransplantation cyclophosphamide. Only in-frame clones appear in the TCRdb table, and some are missing; sequencing was by immunoSEQ multiplex PCR. The sample includes 40,000 to 60,000 clones, none of them occurring once. Sequencing was carried out using PBMCs. Receptors were obtained from a man aged 35-49 years in good health, CMV-negative, and a related stem cell transplant donor.

This clone was recorded at least ten times. The chain is built from TRBV30 and TRBJ1-4; TRBD1 is a possible D gene (5 bases). The germline V and J ends were trimmed by 2 bases and 7 bases, with 20 bases remaining between them. CDR1 is GTSNPN and CDR2 is SVGIG in the germline V gene (reference sequence). The length of the CDR3 is 16 residues. The CDR3 nucleotides read TGTGCCTGGAGTTTTGGGAGGGGCTCTTACGGTGAAAAACTGTTTTTT. It is translated as CAWSFGRGSYGEKLFF.

This clone was recorded at least ten times. The rearrangement links TRBV7-2 to TRBJ2-3, with 12 positions matching TRBD2. The V segment lost 3 bases and the J segment 6 bases; nucleotides outside the gene matches: 1. The germline CDR1 and CDR2 sequences are SGHTA and FQGNSA. The CDR3 is made up of 14 amino acids. CDR3 sequence: CASSLTSGSDTQYF. CDR3 in DNA: TGTGCCAGCAGCTTGACTAGCGGGAGTGATACGCAGTATTTT.

Many counts were recorded for this clone. This chain connects TRBV6-5 to TRBJ2-7; 12 nucleotides align to TRBD2. Germline loops: CDR1 MNHEY, CDR2 SVGAGI. CDR3 length: 15 residues. V lost 6 bases, J lost 2 bases, and 5 bases stayed unmatched. CDR3 protein: CASRTRTSGAYEQYF. In DNA form, the CDR3 reads TGTGCCAGCAGAACCCGGACTAGCGGGGCCTACGAGCAGTACTTC.

This clone was seen many times. The rearrangement joins TRBV7-3 to TRBJ2-1, with 8 positions matching TRBD1. The ends lost 5 bases at V and 6 bases at J; junction bases unmatched: 6. CDR1 and CDR2 (germline): SGHTA, FQGTGA. This CDR3 has 14 amino acids. The CDR3 DNA reads as TGTGCCAGCAGCCTGGACAGGGTCCGCAATGAGCAGTTCTTC. It encodes CASSLDRVRNEQFF.

This clone was detected ten times or more. The rearrangement uses TRBV27 and TRBJ2-2, with TRBD1 matching 10 bases. The CDR3 is 15 residues long. V trimming: 6 bases; J trimming: 0 bases; junction bases outside the gene matches: 1. Germline-derived CDR1 and CDR2 are MNHEY and SMNVEV (reference sequence). For the CDR3, the DNA is TGTGCCAGCAGGGGGACAGGGGCGAACACCGGGGAGCTGTTTTTT. As protein: CASRGTGANTGELFF.

This chain links TRBV21-1 with TRBJ2-5; no check of the table's D call, TRBD1, against the DNA was made. TRBV21-1 has pseudogene status. The CDR3 has 20 residues. CDR3: CASSISRGGTESRGRETQYF. CDR3 DNA sequence: TGTGCCAGCAGCATTTCTAGGGGCGGGACAGAGAGCAGGGGGAGAGAGACCCAGTACTTC.

This clone occurred many times. The rearrangement links TRBV11-2 to TRBJ2-7; no definite D call. Trimming shortened V by 0 bases and J by 1 base, and 7 bases separated the two germline ends. This CDR3 region has 14 residues. CDR1 is SGHAT and CDR2 is FQNNGV in the germline V gene. This CDR3 is CASSLDTRSYEQYF. The CDR3, as DNA: TGTGCCAGCAGCTTAGATACCAGGTCCTACGAGCAGTACTTC.